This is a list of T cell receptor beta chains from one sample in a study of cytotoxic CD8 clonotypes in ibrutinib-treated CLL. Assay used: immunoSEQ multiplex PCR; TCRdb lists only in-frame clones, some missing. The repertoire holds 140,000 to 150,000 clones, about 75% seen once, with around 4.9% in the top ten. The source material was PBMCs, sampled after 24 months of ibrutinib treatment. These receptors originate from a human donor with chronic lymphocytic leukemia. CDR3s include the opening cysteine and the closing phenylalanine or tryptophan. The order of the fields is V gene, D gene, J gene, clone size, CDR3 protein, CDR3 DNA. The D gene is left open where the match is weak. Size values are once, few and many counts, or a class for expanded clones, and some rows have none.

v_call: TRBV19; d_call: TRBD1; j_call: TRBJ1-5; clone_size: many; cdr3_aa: CASSSRDRGGGNQPQHF; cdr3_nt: TGTGCCAGTAGTTCTCGGGACAGGGGCGGGGGCAATCAGCCCCAGCATTTT
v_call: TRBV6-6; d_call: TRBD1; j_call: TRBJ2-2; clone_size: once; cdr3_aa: CATAPNRGDNTGELFF; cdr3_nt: TGTGCCACCGCGCCCAACAGGGGAGACAACACCGGGGAGCTGTTTTTT
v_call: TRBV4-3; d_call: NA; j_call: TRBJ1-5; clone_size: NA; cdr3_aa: CASSQRRGQPQHF; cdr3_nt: TGCGCCAGCAGCCAACGGCGGGGTCAGCCCCAGCATTTT
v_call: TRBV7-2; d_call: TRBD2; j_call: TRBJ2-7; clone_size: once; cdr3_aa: CATAGGGEQYF; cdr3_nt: TGTGCCACCGCCGGGGGGGGTGAGCAGTACTTC
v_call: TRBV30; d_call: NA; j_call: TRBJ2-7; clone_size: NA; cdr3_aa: CAWSWGQYEQYF; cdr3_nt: TGTGCCTGGAGTTGGGGGCAGTACGAGCAGTACTTC
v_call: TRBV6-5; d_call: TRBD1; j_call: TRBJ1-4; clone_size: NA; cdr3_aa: CASRRGQATNEKLFF; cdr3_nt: TGTGCCAGCAGACGAGGACAGGCAACTAATGAAAAACTGTTTTTT
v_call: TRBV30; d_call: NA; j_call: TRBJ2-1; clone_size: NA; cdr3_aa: CAWPRWLSYNEQFF; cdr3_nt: TGTGCCTGGCCCCGTTGGCTCTCCTACAATGAGCAGTTCTTC
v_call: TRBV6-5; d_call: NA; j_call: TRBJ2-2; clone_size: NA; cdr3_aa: CASSYSHSYTGELFF; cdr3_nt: TGTGCCAGCAGTTACTCCCACAGCTACACCGGGGAGCTGTTTTTT
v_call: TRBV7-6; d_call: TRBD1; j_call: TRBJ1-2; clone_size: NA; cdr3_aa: CASSFATGGGYTF; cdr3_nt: TGTGCCAGCAGCTTCGCTACAGGGGGCGGCTACACCTTC
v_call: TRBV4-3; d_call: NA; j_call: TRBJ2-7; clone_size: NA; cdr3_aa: CASSQGLPYEQYF; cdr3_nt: TGCGCCAGCAGCCAAGGGCTACCCTACGAGCAGTACTTC
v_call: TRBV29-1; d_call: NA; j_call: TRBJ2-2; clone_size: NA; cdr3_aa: CSVEGTGSVTGELFF; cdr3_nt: TGCAGCGTTGAGGGAACAGGATCGGTCACCGGGGAGCTGTTTTTT
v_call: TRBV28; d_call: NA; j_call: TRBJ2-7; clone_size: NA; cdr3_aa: CASSVWRSSYEQYF; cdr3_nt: TGTGCCAGCAGTGTTTGGAGAAGCTCCTACGAGCAGTACTTC
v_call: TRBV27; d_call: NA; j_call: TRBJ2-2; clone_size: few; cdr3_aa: CASGRGGVHTGELFF; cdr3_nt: TGTGCCAGCGGGAGAGGGGGGGTCCACACCGGGGAGCTGTTTTTT
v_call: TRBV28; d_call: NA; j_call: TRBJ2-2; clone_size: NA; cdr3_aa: CASSFPGRSTGELFF; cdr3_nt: TGTGCCAGCAGTTTTCCGGGTCGGAGCACCGGGGAGCTGTTTTTT
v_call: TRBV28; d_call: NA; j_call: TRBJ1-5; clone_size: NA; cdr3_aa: CASTLPGAGNQPQHF; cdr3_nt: TGTGCCAGCACCCTTCCAGGGGCAGGAAATCAGCCCCAGCATTTT
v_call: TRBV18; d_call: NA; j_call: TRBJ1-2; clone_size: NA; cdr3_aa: CASSPGAGTNYGYTF; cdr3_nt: TGTGCCAGCTCACCAGGGGCAGGGACCAACTATGGCTACACCTTC
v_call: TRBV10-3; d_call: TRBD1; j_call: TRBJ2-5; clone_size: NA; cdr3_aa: CAIRDRGETQYF; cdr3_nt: TGTGCCATCAGGGACAGGGGGGAGACCCAGTACTTC
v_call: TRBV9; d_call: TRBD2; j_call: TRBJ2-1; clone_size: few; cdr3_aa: CASSAGLAGEGEQFF; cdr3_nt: TGTGCCAGCAGCGCCGGACTAGCGGGAGAGGGTGAGCAGTTCTTC
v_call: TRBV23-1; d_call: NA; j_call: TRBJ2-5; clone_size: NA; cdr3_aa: CASSQWGAPSGETQYF; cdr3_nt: TGCGCCAGCAGTCAATGGGGAGCCCCCTCGGGGGAGACCCAGTACTTC
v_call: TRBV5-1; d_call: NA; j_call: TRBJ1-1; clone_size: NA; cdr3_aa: CASSPAGNTEAFF; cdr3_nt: TGCGCCAGCAGCCCCGCGGGGAACACTGAAGCTTTCTTT
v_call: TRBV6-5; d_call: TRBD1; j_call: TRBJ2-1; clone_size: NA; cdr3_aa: CASVKGQGSVTEFF; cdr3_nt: TGTGCCAGCGTAAAGGGACAGGGGAGTGTAACGGAGTTCTTC
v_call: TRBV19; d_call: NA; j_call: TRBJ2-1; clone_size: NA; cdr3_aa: CASSLGPGNEQFF; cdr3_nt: TGTGCCAGTAGTCTGGGACCCGGCAATGAGCAGTTCTTC
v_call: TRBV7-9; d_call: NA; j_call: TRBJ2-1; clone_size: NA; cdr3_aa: CASSIGTADRFF; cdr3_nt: TGTGCCAGCAGCATCGGGACTGCCGACCGGTTCTTC
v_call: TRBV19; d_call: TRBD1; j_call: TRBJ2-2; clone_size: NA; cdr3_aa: CASSIDGQGRTGELFF; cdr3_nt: TGTGCCAGTAGTATAGACGGACAGGGGAGGACCGGGGAGCTGTTTTTT
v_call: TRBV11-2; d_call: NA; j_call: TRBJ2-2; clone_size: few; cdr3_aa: CASSLVANTGELFF; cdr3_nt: TGTGCCAGCAGCTTAGTTGCGAACACCGGGGAGCTGTTTTTT
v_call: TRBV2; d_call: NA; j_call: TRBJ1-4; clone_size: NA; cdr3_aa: CASSVAQHEKLFF; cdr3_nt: TGTGCCAGCAGTGTTGCCCAACATGAAAAACTGTTTTTT
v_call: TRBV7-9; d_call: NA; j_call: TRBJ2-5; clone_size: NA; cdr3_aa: CASSRGRSGETQYF; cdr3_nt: TGTGCCAGCAGCCGCGGAAGGTCGGGAGAGACCCAGTACTTC
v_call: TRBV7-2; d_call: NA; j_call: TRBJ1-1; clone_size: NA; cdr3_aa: CASSLAGQGSAEAFF; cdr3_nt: TGTGCCAGCAGCTTAGCGGGGCAGGGGTCGGCTGAAGCTTTCTTT
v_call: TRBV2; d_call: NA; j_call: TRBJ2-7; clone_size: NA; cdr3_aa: CATQKGDEQYF; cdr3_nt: TGTGCCACCCAAAAGGGGGACGAGCAGTACTTC
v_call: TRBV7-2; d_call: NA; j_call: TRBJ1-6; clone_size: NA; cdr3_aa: CASSPEGTLPSPLHF; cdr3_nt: TGTGCCAGCAGCCCTGAAGGGACTCTTCCTTCACCCCTCCACTTT
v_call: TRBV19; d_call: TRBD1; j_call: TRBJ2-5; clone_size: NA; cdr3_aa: CASSMTGGAETQYF; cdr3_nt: TGTGCCAGTAGTATGACAGGGGGGGCGGAGACCCAGTACTTC
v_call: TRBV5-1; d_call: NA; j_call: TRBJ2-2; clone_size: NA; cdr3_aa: CASSFEPAGGELFF; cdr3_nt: TGCGCCAGCAGCTTCGAACCCGCAGGGGGGGAGCTGTTTTTT
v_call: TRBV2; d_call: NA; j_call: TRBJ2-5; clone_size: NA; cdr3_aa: CAARQFQETQYF; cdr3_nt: TGTGCCGCGCGACAGTTCCAAGAGACCCAGTACTTC
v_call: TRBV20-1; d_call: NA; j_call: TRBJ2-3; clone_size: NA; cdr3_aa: CSAPTPDTQYF; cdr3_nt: TGCAGTGCCCCCACCCCCGATACGCAGTATTTT
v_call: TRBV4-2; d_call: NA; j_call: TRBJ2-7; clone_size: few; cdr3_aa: CASSQDGLNYEQYF; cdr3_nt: TGTGCCAGCAGCCAAGATGGATTAAACTACGAGCAGTACTTC
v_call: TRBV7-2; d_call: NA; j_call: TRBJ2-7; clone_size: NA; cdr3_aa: CASSPLRDEQYF; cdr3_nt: TGTGCCAGCAGCCCCCTGAGAGACGAGCAGTACTTC